The source of this T cell receptor (beta chain) is a study of response to subunit inactivated influenza vaccine. On this clonotype itself: Antigen: not known.

TCRdb reprocessed the RT-PCR reads via MiXCR and lists one record per CDR3 protein. The data show around 490,000 distinct CDR3 sequences, with under 9% seen just once and 13% held by the top ten. Findings and limits, study-wide: Each seasonal influenza vaccination, the authors suggested, recruits few new T cells.

The TCR originated in a man between 50 and 70 years old who received an inactivated influenza vaccine. The input for sequencing was PBMCs from blood, taken 23 to 25 months after vaccination.

CDR3 amino acids: CASSLDWGGDTQYF. CDR3 nucleotides: TGTGCCAGCAGCTTAGATTGGGGTGGGGATACGCAGTATTTT. J is TRBJ2-3 and V is TRBV11-2; no reliable D call. There are 14 residues in the CDR3. V lost 0 bases to trimming and J lost 6 bases, with 10 bases between them. The germline V gene has CDR1 SGHAT and CDR2 FQNNGV.